This TCR beta chain was recorded in a study of CD8 T cells in ankylosing spondylitis. Whole-study results and caveats: What seemed typical of ankylosing spondylitis blood was a TCR beta motif built from several highly homologous variants. Previous work reported some of these motif variants in the synovial fluid and blood of reactive arthritis. Enrichment of disease-linked clones was reportedly significant in matched ankylosing spondylitis synovial fluid. As for the disease-linked clones, they showed a CD8+ phenotype and occurred at relatively low frequencies in peripheral blood.

This clonotype was recorded once. Its antigen is as yet unknown. The CDR3 runs 13 residues. Germline assignment: CDR1 LNHDA and CDR2 SQIVND (reference sequence). The ends were cut back, 2 bases at V and 5 bases at J, with 7 bases in the middle. Generation of TCR beta libraries employed quantitative 5'-RACE incorporating molecular barcodes. One entry per CDR3 protein, called by TCRdb with MiXCR from the 5' RACE reads. The sample shows about 450,000 distinct CDR3 sequences, about 24% of them seen only once. This receptor was identified in a male donor with ankylosing spondylitis. The V and J genes are TRBV19 and TRBJ1-5; D gene unclear. Specimen: blood, either unsorted or a sorted T cell fraction (not recorded which). In nucleotides, the CDR3 is TGTGCCAGTAGTATAAACACGGATCAGCCCCAGCATTTT. Protein sequence: CASSINTDQPQHF. Supplemented by reference TRBV19 and TRBJ1-5, the full variable domain reads DGGITQSPKYLFRKEGQNVTLSCEQNLNHDAMYWYRQDPGQGLRLIYYSQIVNDFQKGDIAEGYSVSREKKESFPLTVTSAQKNPTAFYLCASSINTDQPQHFGDGTRLSIL.